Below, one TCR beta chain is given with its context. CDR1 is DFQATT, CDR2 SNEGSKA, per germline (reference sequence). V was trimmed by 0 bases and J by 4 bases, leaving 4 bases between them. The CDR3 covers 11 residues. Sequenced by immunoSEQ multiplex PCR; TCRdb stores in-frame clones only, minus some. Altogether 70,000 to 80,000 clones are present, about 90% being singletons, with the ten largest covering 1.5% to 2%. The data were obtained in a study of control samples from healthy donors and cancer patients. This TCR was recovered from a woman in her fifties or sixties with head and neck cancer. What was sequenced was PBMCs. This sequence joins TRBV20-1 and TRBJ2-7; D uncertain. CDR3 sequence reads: CSARDDYEQYF. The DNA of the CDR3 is TGCAGTGCTAGAGACGATTACGAGCAGTACTTC.